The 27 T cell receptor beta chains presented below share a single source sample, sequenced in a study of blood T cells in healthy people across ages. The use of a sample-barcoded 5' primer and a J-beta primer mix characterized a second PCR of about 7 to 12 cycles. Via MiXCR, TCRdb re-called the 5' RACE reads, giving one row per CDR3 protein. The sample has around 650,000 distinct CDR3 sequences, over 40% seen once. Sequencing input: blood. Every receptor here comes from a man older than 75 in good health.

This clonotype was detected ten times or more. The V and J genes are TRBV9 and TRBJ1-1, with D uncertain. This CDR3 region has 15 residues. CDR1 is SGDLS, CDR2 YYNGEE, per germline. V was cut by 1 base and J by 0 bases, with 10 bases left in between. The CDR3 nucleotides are TGTGCCAGCAGCGTACCACCGTTCATGAACACTGAAGCTTTCTTT. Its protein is CASSVPPFMNTEAFF.

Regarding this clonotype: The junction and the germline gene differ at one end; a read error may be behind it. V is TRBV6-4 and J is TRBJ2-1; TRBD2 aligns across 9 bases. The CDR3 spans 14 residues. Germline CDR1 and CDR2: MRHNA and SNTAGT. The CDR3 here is CASGEAGGMNERFF. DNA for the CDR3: TGTGCCAGCGGTGAAGCGGGAGGTATGAATGAGCGGTTCTTC.

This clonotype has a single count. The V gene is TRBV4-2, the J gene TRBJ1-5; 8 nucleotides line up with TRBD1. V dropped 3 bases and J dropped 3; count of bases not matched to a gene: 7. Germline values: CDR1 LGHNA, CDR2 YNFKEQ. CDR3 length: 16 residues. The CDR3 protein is CASSHKQGGDNQPQHF. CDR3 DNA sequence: TGTGCCAGCAGCCATAAACAGGGGGGAGACAATCAGCCCCAGCATTTT.

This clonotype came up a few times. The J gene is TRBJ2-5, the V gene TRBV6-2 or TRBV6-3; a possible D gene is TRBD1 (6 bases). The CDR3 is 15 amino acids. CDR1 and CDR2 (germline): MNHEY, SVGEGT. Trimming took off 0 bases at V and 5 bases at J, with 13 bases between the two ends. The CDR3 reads CASSYSSGQSETQYF. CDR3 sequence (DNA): TGTGCCAGCAGTTACTCATCCGGACAGTCCGAGACCCAGTACTTC.

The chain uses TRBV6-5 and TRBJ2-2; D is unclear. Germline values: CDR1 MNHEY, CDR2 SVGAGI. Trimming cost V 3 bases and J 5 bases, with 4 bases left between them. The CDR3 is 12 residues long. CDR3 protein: CASSYRTGELFF. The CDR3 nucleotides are TGTGCCAGCAGTTATAGAACCGGGGAGCTGTTTTTT.

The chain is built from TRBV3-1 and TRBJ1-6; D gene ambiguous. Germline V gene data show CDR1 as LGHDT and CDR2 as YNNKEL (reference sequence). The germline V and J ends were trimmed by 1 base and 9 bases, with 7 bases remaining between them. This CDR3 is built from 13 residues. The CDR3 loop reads CASSQVSLSPLHF. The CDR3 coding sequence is TGTGCCAGCAGCCAAGTGTCGCTTTCACCCCTCCACTTT.

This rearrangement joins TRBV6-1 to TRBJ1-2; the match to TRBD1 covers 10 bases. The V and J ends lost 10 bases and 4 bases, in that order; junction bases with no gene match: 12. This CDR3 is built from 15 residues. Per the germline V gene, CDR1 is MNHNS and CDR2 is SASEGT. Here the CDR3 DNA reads TGTGCCATCCTGACAGGGGGCCTTTCTCTCTATGGCTACACCTTC. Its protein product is CAILTGGLSLYGYTF.

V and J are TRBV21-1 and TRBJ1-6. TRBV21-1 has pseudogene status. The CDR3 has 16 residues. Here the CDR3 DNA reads TGTGCCAGCAGCAAAACCGCGTCGGTCTATAATTCACCCCTCCACTTT. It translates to CASSKTASVYNSPLHF.

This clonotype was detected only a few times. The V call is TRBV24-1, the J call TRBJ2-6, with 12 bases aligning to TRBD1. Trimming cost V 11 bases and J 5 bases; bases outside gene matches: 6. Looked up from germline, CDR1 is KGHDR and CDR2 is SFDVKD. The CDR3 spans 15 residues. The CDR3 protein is CASGTGGSRANVLTF. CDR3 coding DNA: TGTGCCAGCGGGACAGGGGGCAGCAGGGCCAACGTCCTGACTTTC.

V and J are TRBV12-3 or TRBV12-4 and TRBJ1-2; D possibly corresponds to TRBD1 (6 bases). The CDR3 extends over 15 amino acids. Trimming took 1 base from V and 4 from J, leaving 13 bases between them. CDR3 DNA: TGTGCCAGCAGTTTAGGAGGGGGGAGCACCTATGGCTACACCTTC. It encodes CASSLGGGSTYGYTF.

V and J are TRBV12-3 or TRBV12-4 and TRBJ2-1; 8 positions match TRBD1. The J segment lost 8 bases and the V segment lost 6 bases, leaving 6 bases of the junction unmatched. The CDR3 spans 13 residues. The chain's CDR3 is CASSPRDRYEQFF. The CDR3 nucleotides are TGTGCCAGCAGCCCAAGGGACAGGTATGAGCAGTTCTTC.

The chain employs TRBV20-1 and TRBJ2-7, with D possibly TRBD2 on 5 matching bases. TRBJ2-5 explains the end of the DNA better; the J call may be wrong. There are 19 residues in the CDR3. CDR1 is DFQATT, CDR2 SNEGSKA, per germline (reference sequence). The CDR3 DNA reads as TGCAGTGCTAGAGATTTAAATTGGGGAGAGAGAGGGTTTCAGGAGACCCAGTACTTC. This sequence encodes CSARDLNWGERGFQETQYF.

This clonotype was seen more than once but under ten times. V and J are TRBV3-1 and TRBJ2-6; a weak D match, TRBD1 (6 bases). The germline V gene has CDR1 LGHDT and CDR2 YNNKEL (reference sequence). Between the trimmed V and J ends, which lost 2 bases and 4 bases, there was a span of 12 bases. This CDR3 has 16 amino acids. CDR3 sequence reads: CASSQPGTTGANVLTF. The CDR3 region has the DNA TGTGCCAGCAGCCAACCCGGGACAACAGGGGCCAACGTCCTGACTTTC.

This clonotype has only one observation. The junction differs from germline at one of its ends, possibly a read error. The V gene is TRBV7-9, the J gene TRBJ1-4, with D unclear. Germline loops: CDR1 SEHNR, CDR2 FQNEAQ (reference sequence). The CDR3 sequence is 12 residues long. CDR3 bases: TGTACCAGCACCACGGAGGGTGAAAAACTGTTTTTT. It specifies CTSTTEGEKLFF.

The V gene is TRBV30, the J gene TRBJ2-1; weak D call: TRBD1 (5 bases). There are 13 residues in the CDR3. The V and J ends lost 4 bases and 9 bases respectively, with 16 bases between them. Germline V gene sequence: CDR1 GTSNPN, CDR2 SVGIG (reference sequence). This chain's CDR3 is CAWKVDSYCEQFF. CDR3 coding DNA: TGTGCCTGGAAAGTTGACAGTTATTGTGAGCAGTTCTTC.

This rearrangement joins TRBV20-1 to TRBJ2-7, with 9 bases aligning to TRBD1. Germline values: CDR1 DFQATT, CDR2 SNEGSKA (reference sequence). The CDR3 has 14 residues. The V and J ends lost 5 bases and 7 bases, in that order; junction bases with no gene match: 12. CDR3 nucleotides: TGCAGTGCTCCGACAGGGGGGGCCTACAATGAGCAGTACTTC. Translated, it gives CSAPTGGAYNEQYF.

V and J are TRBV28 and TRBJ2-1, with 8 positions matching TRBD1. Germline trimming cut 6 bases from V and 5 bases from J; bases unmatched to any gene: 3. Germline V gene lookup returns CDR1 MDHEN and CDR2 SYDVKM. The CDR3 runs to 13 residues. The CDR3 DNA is TGTGCCAGCAGGTTACAGGGGGACAATGAGCAGTTCTTC. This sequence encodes CASRLQGDNEQFF.

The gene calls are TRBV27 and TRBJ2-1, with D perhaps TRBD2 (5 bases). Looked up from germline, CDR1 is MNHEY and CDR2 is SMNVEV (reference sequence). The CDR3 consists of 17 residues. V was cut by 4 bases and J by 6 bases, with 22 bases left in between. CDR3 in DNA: TGTGCCAGCAGTTCGACGAGAGGGATTCGCGGCGGCAATGAGCAGTTCTTC. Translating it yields CASSSTRGIRGGNEQFF.

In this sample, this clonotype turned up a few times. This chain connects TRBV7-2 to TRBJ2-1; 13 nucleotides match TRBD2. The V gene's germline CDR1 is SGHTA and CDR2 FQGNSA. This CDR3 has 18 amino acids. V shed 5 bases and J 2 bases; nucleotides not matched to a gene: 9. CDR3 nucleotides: TGTGCCAGCAGCGCAGGGACTAGCGGGGTTCGCGCCTACAATGAGCAGTTCTTC. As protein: CASSAGTSGVRAYNEQFF.

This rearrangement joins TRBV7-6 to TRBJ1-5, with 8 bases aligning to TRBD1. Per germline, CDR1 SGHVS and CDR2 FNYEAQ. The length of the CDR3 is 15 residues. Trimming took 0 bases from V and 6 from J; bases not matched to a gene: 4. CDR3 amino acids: CASSLAGQGIQPQHF. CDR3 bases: TGTGCCAGCAGCTTAGCAGGACAGGGAATTCAGCCCCAGCATTTT.

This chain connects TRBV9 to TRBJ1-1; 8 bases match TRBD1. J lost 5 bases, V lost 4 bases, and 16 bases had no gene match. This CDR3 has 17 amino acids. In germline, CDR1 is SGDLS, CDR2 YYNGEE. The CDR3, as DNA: TGTGCCAGCAGCCCCCTGACAGGGGCCCCCGGAAGGACTGAAGCTTTCTTT. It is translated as CASSPLTGAPGRTEAFF.

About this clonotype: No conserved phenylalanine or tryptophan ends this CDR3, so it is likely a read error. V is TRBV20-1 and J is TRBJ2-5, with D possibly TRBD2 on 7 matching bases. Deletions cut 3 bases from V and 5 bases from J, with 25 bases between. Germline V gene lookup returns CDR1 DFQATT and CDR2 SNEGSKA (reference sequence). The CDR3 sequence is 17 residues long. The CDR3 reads CSARTSGTSLRRETQYL. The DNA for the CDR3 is TGCAGTGCTAGGACCAGCGGGACATCCCTGCGGCGGGAGACCCAGTACTTG.

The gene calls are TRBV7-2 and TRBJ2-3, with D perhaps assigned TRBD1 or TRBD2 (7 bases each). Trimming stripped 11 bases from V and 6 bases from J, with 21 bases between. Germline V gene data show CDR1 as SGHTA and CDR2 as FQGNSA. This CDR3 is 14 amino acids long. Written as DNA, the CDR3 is TGTGCCGCCGGACTAGAGGGGGGACAGGATACGCAGTATTTT. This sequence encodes CAAGLEGGQDTQYF. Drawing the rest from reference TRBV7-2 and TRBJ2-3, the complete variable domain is GAGVSQSPSNKVTEKGKDVELRCDPISGHTALYWYRQSLGQGLEFLIYFQGNSAPDKSGLPSDRFSAERTGGSVSTLTIQRTQQEDSAVYLCAAGLEGGQDTQYFGPGTRLTVL.

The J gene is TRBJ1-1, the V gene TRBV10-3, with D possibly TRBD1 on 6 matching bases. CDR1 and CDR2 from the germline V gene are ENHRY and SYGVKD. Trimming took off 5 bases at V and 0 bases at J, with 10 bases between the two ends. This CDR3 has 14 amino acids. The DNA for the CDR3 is TGTGCCATCAGTCGGACAGACATGAACACTGAAGCTTTCTTT. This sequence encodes CAISRTDMNTEAFF.

CDR3 in DNA: TGTGCCAGCAGCTTAAGGACGATCAAGAATGAAAAACTGTTTTTT. Translation gives CASSLRTIKNEKLFF. V gene TRBV5-6 combines with J gene TRBJ1-4; D remains ambiguous. Germline CDR1 is SGHDT and CDR2 is YYEEEE. This CDR3 comprises 15 residues. Trimming took 2 bases from V and 5 from J, leaving 13 bases between them.

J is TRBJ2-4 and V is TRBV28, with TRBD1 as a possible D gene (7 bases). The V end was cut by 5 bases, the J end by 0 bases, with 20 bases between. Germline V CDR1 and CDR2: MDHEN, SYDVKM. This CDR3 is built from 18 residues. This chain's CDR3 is CASSPGSGAGGAKNIQYF. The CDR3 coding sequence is TGTGCCAGCAGTCCCGGATCGGGGGCAGGGGGAGCCAAAAACATTCAGTACTTC.

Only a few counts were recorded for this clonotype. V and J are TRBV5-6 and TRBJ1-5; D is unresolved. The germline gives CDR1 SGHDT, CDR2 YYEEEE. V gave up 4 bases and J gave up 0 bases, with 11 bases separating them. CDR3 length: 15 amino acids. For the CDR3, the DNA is TGTGCCAGCAGCCGTGGGCAGGTTAGCAATCAGCCCCAGCATTTT. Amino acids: CASSRGQVSNQPQHF.